This TCR beta chain came from a study of Ad26.COV2.S vaccination and SARS-CoV-2 variants. Produced via immunoSEQ multiplex PCR; TCRdb's table is partial and in-frame only. This sample has hundreds of thousands of clones, with 86% found just once. The treatment denotes: over 15 received Ad26.COV2.S at low or high dose, single or two shots; roughly five received placebo; per-sample allocation not given. Samples came from day 63 after the first vaccine or placebo injection. This sequence was found in a person aged 18-60 years who received the Ad26.COV2.S COVID-19 vaccine or a placebo. The sequencing used peripheral blood, collected in a trial of Ad26.COV2.S vaccine versus placebo.

CDR3 protein: CASSLGMGTNYGYTF. CDR3 in DNA: TGCGCCAGCAGCTTGGGGATGGGGACTAACTATGGCTACACCTTC. The chain couples TRBV5-1 to TRBJ1-2; no firm D call. CDR1 SGHRS and CDR2 YFSETQ come from the germline V gene. V was clipped by 0 bases and J by 0 bases, with 9 bases between them. The CDR3 covers 15 residues.